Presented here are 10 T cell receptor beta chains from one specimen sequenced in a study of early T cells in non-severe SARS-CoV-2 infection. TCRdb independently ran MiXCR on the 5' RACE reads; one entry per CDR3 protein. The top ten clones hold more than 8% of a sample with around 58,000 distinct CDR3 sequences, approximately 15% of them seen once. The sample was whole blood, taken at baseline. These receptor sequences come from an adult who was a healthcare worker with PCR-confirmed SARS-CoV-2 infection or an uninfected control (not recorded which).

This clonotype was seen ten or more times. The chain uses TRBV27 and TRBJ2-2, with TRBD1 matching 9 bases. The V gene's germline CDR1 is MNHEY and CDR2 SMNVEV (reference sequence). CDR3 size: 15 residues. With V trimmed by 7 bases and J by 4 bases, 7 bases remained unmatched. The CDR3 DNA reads TGTGCCAGCACCCATGGACAGGGGAGCACCGGGGAGCTGTTTTTT. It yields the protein CASTHGQGSTGELFF.

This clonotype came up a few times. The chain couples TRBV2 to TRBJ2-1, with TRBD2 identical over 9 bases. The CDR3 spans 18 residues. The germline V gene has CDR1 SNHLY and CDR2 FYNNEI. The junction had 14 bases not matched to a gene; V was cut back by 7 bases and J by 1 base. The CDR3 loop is CASTQMSAGGASYNEQFF. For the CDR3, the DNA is TGTGCCAGCACCCAAATGTCAGCGGGGGGCGCTTCCTACAATGAGCAGTTCTTC. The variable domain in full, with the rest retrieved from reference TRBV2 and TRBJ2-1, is EPEVTQTPSHQVTQMGQEVILRCVPISNHLYFYWYRQILGQKVEFLVSFYNNEISEKSEIFDDQFSVERPDGSNFTLKIRSTKLEDSAMYFCASTQMSAGGASYNEQFFGPGTRLTVL.

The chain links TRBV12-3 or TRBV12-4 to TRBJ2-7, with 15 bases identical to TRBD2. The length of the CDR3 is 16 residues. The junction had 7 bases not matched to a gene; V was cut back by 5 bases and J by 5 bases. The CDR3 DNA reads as TGTGCCAGCAGTCAAGGACTAGCGGGGGGGGTGAACGAGCAGTACTTC. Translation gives CASSQGLAGGVNEQYF.

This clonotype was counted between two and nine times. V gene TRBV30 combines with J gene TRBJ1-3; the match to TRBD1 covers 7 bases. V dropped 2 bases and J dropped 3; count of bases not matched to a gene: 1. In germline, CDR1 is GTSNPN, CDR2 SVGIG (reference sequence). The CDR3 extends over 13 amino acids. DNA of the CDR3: TGTGCCTGGAGTAGGGGGCTTGGAAACACCATATATTTT. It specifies CAWSRGLGNTIYF.

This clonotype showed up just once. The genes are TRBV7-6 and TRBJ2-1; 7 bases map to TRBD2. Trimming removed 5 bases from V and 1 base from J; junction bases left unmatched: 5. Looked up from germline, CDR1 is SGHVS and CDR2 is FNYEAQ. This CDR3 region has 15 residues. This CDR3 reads CASSQLALSYNEQFF. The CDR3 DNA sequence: TGTGCCAGCAGCCAACTAGCGCTATCCTACAATGAGCAGTTCTTC. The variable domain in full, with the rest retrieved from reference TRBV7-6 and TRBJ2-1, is GAGVSQSPRYKVTKRGQDVALRCDPISGHVSLYWYRQALGQGPEFLTYFNYEAQQDKSGLPNDRFSAERPEGSISTLTIQRTEQRDSAMYRCASSQLALSYNEQFFGPGTRLTVL.

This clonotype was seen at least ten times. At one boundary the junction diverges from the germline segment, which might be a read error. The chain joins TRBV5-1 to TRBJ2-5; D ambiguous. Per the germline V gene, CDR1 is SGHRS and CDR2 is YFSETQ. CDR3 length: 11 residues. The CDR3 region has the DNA TGTGCCAGCAGCTTAGAAGAGACCCAGTACTTC. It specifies CASSLEETQYF.

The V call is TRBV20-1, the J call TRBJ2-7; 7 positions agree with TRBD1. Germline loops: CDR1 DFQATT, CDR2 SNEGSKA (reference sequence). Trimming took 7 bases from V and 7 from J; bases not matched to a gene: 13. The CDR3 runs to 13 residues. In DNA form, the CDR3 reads TGCAGTGTCAGGGCGACAGGGCAGGGTGAGCAGTACTTC. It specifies CSVRATGQGEQYF.

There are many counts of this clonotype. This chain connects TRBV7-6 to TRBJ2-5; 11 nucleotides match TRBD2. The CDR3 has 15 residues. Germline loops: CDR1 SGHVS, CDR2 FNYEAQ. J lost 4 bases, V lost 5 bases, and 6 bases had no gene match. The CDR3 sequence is CASSPLSGGVETQYF. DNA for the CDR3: TGTGCCAGCAGCCCCCTTAGCGGGGGGGTAGAGACCCAGTACTTC.

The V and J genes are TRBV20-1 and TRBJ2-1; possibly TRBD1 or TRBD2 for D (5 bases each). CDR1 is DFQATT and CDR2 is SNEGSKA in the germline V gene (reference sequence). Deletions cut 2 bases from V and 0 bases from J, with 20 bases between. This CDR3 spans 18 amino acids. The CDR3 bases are TGCAGTGCTAGACCTAGGGGAGACTCCCGAAGCTCCTACAATGAGCAGTTCTTC. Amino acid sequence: CSARPRGDSRSSYNEQFF.

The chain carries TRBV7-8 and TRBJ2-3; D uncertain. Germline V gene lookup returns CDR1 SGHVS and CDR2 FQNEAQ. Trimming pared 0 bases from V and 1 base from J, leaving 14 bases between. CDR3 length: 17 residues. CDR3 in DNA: TGTGCCAGCAGCTTAGCGCCAGCACGGGCGCGCACAGATACGCAGTATTTT. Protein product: CASSLAPARARTDTQYF.